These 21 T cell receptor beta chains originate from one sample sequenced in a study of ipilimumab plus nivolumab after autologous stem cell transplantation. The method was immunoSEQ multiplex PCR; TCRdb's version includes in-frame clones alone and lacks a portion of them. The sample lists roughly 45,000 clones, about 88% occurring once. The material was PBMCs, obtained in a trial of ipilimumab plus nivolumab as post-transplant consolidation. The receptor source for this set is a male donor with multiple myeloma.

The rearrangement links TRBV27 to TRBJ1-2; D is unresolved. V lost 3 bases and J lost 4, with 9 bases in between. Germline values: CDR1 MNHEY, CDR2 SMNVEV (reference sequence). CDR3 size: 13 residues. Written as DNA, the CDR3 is TGTGCCAGCAGTTTCCGGGGTGGCTATGGCTACACCTTC. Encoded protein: CASSFRGGYGYTF.

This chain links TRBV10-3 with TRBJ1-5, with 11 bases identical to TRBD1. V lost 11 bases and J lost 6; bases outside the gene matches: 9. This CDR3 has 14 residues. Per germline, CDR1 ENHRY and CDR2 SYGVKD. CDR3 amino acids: CAVGQGGGIQPQHF. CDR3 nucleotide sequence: TGTGCCGTGGGACAGGGGGGTGGTATTCAGCCCCAGCATTTT.

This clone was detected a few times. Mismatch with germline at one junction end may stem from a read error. CDR3 in DNA: TGCGCCAGCAGCTTGGAAGATAGCGGGAGGGCCGCCCACTTC. This translates into CASSLEDSGRAAHF. The chain employs TRBV5-1 and TRBJ2-4; 11 bases fit TRBD2. Germline V gene data show CDR1 as SGHRS and CDR2 as YFSETQ. The CDR3 is made up of 14 amino acids. Supplemented by reference TRBV5-1 and TRBJ2-4, the full variable domain reads KAGVTQTPRYLIKTRGQQVTLSCSPISGHRSVSWYQQTPGQGLQFLFEYFSETQRNKGNFPGRFSGRQFSNSRSEMNVSTLELGDSALYLCASSLEDSGRAAHFGAGTRLSVL.

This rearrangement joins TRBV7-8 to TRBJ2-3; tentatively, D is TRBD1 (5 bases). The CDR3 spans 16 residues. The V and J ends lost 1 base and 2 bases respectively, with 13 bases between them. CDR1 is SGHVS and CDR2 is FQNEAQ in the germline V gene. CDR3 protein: CASSLGGRATTDTQYF. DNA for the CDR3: TGTGCCAGCAGCTTAGGTGGCAGGGCAACCACAGATACGCAGTATTTT.

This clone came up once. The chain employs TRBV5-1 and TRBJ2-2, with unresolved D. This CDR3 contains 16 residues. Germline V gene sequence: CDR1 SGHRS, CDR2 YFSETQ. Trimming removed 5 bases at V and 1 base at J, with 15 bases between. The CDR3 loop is CASRSRQPLNTGELFF. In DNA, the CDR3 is TGCGCCAGCAGGAGCCGACAACCTTTGAACACCGGGGAGCTGTTTTTT.

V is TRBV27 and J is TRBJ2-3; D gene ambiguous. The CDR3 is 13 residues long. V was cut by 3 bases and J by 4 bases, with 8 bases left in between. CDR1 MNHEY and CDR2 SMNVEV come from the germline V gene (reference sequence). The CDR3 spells CASSLPGSDTQYF. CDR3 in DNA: TGTGCCAGCAGTTTGCCAGGATCAGATACGCAGTATTTT.

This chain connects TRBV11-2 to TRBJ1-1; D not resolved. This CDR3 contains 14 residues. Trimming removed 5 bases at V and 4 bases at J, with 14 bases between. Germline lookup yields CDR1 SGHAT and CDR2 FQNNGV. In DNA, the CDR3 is TGTGCCAGCAGCGACGGATTGTTCGGCACTGAAGCTTTCTTT. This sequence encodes CASSDGLFGTEAFF.

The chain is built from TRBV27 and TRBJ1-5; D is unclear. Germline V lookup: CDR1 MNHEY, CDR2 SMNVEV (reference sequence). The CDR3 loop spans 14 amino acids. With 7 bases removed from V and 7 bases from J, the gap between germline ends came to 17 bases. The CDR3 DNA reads TGTGCCAGCACAACGAGTGAGGGCGGGCAGCCCCAGCATTTT. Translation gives CASTTSEGGQPQHF.

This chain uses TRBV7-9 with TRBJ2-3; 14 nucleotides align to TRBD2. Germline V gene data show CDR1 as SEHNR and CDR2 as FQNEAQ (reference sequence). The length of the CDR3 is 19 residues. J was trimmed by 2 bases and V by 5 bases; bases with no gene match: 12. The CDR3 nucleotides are TGTGCCAGCAGCGAGTCATCTTCGGGACTAGCGGGAGTCACAGATACGCAGTATTTT. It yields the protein CASSESSSGLAGVTDTQYF.

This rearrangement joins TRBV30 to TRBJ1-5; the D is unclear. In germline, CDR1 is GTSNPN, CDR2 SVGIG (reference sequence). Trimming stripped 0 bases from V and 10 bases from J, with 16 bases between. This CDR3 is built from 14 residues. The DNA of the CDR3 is TGTGCCTGGAGTGTCGGCTCCCTTGGCGGCCCCCAGCATTTT. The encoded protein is CAWSVGSLGGPQHF.

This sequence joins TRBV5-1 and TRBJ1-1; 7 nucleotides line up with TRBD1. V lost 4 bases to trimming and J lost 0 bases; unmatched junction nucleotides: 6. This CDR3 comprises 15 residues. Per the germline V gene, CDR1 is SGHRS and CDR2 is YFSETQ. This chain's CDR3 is CASSGQTGLNTEAFF. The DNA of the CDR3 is TGCGCCAGCAGCGGCCAGACAGGGCTGAACACTGAAGCTTTCTTT.

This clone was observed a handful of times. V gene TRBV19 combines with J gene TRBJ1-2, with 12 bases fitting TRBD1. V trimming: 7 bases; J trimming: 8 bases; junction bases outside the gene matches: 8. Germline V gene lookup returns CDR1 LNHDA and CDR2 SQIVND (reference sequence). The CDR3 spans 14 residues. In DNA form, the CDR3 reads TGTGCCAGTATAGCGGGACAGGGGGCGTCGGGCTACACCTTC. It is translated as CASIAGQGASGYTF.

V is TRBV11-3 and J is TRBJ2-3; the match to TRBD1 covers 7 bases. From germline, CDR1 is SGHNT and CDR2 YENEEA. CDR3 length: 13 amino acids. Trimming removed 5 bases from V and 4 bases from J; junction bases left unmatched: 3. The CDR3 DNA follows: TGTGCCAGCAGCCTTGGACAGGCAGATACGCAGTATTTT. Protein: CASSLGQADTQYF. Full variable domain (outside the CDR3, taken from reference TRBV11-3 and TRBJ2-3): EAGVVQSPRYKIIEKKQPVAFWCNPISGHNTLYWYLQNLGQGPELLIRYENEEAVDDSQLPKDRFSAERLKGVDSTLKIQPAELGDSAVYLCASSLGQADTQYFGPGTRLTVL.

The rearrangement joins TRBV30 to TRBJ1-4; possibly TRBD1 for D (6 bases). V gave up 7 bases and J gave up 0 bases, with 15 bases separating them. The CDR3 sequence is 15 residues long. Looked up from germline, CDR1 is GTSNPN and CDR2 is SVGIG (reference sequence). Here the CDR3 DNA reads TGTGCCTCCAACCTACAGGGCGCAACTAATGAAAAACTGTTTTTT. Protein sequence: CASNLQGATNEKLFF.

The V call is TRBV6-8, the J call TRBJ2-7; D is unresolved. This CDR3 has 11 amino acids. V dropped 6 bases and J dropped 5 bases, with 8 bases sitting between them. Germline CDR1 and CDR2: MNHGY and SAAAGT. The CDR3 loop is CASSPYNEQYF. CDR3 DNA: TGTGCCAGCAGCCCCTATAACGAGCAGTACTTC.

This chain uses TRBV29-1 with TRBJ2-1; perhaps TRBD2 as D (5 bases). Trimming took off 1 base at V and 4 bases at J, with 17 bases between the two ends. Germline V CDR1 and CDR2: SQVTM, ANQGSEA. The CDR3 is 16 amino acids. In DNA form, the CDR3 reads TGCAGCGTTGAAGTGGGCGGGTCCTGGGGATACAATGAGCAGTTCTTC. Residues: CSVEVGGSWGYNEQFF.

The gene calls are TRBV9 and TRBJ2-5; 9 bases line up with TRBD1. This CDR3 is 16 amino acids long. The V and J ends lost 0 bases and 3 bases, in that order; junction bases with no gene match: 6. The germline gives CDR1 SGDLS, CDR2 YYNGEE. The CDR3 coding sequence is TGTGCCAGCAGCGTAGGATGGACAGGGGAAAAAGAGACCCAGTACTTC. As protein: CASSVGWTGEKETQYF.

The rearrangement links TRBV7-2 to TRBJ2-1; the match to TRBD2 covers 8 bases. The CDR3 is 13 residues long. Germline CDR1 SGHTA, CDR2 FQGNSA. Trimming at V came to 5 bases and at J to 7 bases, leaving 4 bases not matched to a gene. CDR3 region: CASSPAGVNEQFF. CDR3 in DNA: TGTGCCAGCAGCCCAGCGGGAGTAAATGAGCAGTTCTTC.

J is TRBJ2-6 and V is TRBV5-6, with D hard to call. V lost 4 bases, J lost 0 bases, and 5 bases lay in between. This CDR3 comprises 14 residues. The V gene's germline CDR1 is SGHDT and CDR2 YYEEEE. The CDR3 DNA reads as TGTGCCAGCAGCCTTAGCTCTGGGGCCAACGTCCTGACTTTC. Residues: CASSLSSGANVLTF.

Here the CDR3 reads CASSAGTAAYNEQFF. The CDR3 DNA reads TGTGCCAGCAGCGCCGGGACAGCGGCCTACAATGAGCAGTTCTTC. V and J are TRBV9 and TRBJ2-1; 7 bases are shared with TRBD1. CDR1 and CDR2 from the germline V gene are SGDLS and YYNGEE. J was trimmed by 2 bases and V by 3 bases; bases with no gene match: 5. CDR3 length: 15 residues.

The CDR3 loop is CASSLGTGHTDTQYF. The CDR3, as DNA: TGTGCCAGCAGCTTAGGGACAGGGCACACAGATACGCAGTATTTT. V and J are TRBV11-2 and TRBJ2-3; TRBD1 matches at 8 bases. The CDR3 totals 15 residues. Trimming removed 1 base from V and 2 bases from J; junction bases left unmatched: 2. The germline CDR1 and CDR2 sequences are SGHAT and FQNNGV.